What follows describes a single T cell receptor (beta chain). Its antigen is unknown. This entry is derived from a study of shared clonotypes between healthy human individuals. V gave up 5 bases and J gave up 4 bases, with 14 bases separating them. Germline assignment: CDR1 SEHNR and CDR2 FQNEAQ (reference sequence). The CDR3 extends over 15 amino acids. Nashville, Tennessee was home to all donors, who were Caucasian adults. General study findings and limits: It was expected that sequencing depth would affect clonotype sharing among donors. Memory subsets generally showed lower estimated richness than naive subsets. Non-shared clonotypes displayed generation probabilities falling below those of clonotypes present in all four donors.

Sequenced by immunoSEQ multiplex PCR; TCRdb stores in-frame clones only, minus some. This sample yields a few million clones, of which just under 95% are seen a single time; 0.37% belongs to the top ten. This sequence joins TRBV7-9 and TRBJ2-2, with D possibly TRBD2 on 5 matching bases. The sample consisted of naive CD4+ T cells from PBMCs. The sample's subset: CD45RA+ positively selected. This sequence was found in a man in his late teens or twenties in good health. Some clones in this sample may be carry-over from other donors' samples. As DNA, the CDR3 is TGTGCCAGCAGCCGACCGAGGGTGGGCACCGGGGAGCTGTTTTTT. The encoded protein is CASSRPRVGTGELFF.